These 32 T cell receptor beta chains share one sample of origin, sequenced in a study of T-cell reconstitution after alpha-beta-depleted transplantation in children (dated by TCRdb to about 2016). The protocol used for the library was PCR. For sequencing, an Illumina HiSeq 2500 was employed. To normalize quantification of the TCRbeta repertoire, the TCR libraries were built with molecular barcoding that relied on unique molecular identifiers. TCRdb trimmed the raw reads at Q25, called clones with MiXCR and kept productive beta chains. Rows with a matching CDR3 protein are joined into one entry that keeps the most common DNA and genes. This sample comprises about 500,000 distinct CDR3 sequences, approximately 32% of them detected only once. More than 2% of the sample belongs to the ten largest clones. Sequenced material: PBMCs from the stem cell graft donor, taken from the stem cell graft. The receptors originated from a human donor who donated a stem cell graft to a child with aplastic anemia.

This sequence joins TRBV4-1 and TRBJ2-1; 11 positions match TRBD2. The CDR3 loop spans 16 amino acids. The junction had 2 bases not matched to a gene; V was cut back by 0 bases and J by 4 bases. Germline V lookup: CDR1 MGHRA, CDR2 YSYEKL. CDR3 nucleotides: TGCGCCAGCAGCCAAGAGCCTAGCGGGGGGTACAATGAGCAGTTCTTC. This codes for CASSQEPSGGYNEQFF.

This chain links TRBV29-1 with TRBJ2-1, with D unclear. CDR1 is SQVTM, CDR2 ANQGSEA, per germline. This CDR3 is built from 14 residues. V was pared by 4 bases and J by 5 bases, with 15 bases between. CDR3 coding DNA: TGCAGCGTTGTAATTGCAGGAAGAAACAATGAGCAGTTCTTC. It codes for CSVVIAGRNNEQFF.

This clonotype was counted once. This rearrangement joins TRBV7-7 to TRBJ2-3; 11 bases align to TRBD1. V gave up 6 bases and J gave up 5 bases; unmatched junction bases: 10. The CDR3 contains 16 residues. In germline, CDR1 is SSHAT, CDR2 FNYEAQ (reference sequence). This CDR3 is CASSPTRTGGIDTQYF. DNA of the CDR3: TGTGCCAGCAGTCCGACCCGGACAGGGGGCATAGATACGCAGTATTTT. Together with reference TRBV7-7 and TRBJ2-3, the CDR3 gives the full variable domain: GAGVSQSPRYKVTKRGQDVTLRCDPISSHATLYWYQQALGQGPEFLTYFNYEAQPDKSGLPSDRFSAERPEGSISTLTIQRTEQRDSAMYRCASSPTRTGGIDTQYFGPGTRLTVL.

This clonotype occurred a few times. The V gene is TRBV18, the J gene TRBJ2-6; D ambiguous. Germline CDR1 reads KGHSH; CDR2 reads LQKENI. The CDR3 sequence is 16 residues long. Trimming took 3 bases from V and 0 from J, leaving 9 bases between them. The CDR3 spells CASSPRFSSGANVLTF. The CDR3, as DNA: TGTGCCAGCTCACCCCGCTTCTCCTCTGGGGCCAACGTCCTGACTTTC.

The chain has TRBV20-1 and TRBJ2-2, with 8 bases aligning to TRBD2. The CDR3 is 14 amino acids. With V trimmed by 4 bases and J by 6 bases, 7 bases remained unmatched. The germline V gene encodes CDR1 DFQATT and CDR2 SNEGSKA (reference sequence). The CDR3 bases are TGCAGTGCTACGAGAACTAGCGGCGCCGGGGAGCTGTTTTTT. This translates into CSATRTSGAGELFF.

V and J are TRBV27 and TRBJ2-7, with 9 bases matching TRBD2. The V segment lost 5 bases and the J segment 7 bases; nucleotides outside the gene matches: 9. Germline CDR1 and CDR2: MNHEY and SMNVEV (reference sequence). The CDR3 has 14 amino acids. The CDR3 region is CASSPLAGPLEQYV. The CDR3 DNA sequence: TGTGCCAGCAGTCCCCTAGCGGGGCCCTTAGAGCAGTACGTC.

V usage is TRBV20-1 and J usage is TRBJ2-4; D gene ambiguous. CDR1 and CDR2 (germline): DFQATT, SNEGSKA (reference sequence). V was cut by 3 bases and J by 0 bases, with 9 bases left in between. CDR3 length: 14 amino acids. The CDR3: CSASTALAKNIQYF. The CDR3 DNA sequence: TGCAGTGCTAGTACGGCGCTAGCCAAAAACATTCAGTACTTC.

The chain has TRBV19 and TRBJ2-7; D unresolved. This CDR3 region has 14 residues. CDR1 is LNHDA and CDR2 is SQIVND in the germline V gene (reference sequence). V was trimmed by 1 base and J by 0 bases, leaving 7 bases between them. CDR3 protein: CASSIATVSYEQYF. CDR3 in DNA: TGTGCCAGTAGTATAGCAACCGTCTCCTACGAGCAGTACTTC.

The table lists this clonotype with a few counts. The gene calls are TRBV15 and TRBJ2-1; no clear D gene. The V gene's germline CDR1 is LNHNV and CDR2 YYDKDF (reference sequence). The CDR3 is made up of 15 amino acids. Between the trimmed V and J ends, which lost 0 bases and 0 bases, there was a span of 6 bases. Written as DNA, the CDR3 is TGTGCCACCAGCAGAGATGTGCGCTCCTACAATGAGCAGTTCTTC. This translates into CATSRDVRSYNEQFF. Full variable domain (remainder filled in from reference TRBV15 and TRBJ2-1): DAMVIQNPRYQVTQFGKPVTLSCSQTLNHNVMYWYQQKSSQAPKLLFHYYDKDFNNEADTPDNFQSRRPNTSFCFLDIRSPGLGDTAMYLCATSRDVRSYNEQFFGPGTRLTVL.

This clonotype occurred a few times. This CDR3 reads CSASVGGVSGYTF. The CDR3, as DNA: TGCAGTGCTAGCGTGGGGGGGGTTTCGGGCTACACCTTC. This rearrangement joins TRBV20-1 to TRBJ1-2, with a weak D call TRBD1 (5 bases). This CDR3 has 13 residues. Germline V gives CDR1 DFQATT, CDR2 SNEGSKA (reference sequence). V lost 3 bases and J lost 8, with 16 bases in between.

The chain uses TRBV20-1 and TRBJ2-7; D is ambiguous. This CDR3 comprises 14 residues. Germline values: CDR1 DFQATT, CDR2 SNEGSKA (reference sequence). The V and J ends lost 1 base and 0 bases respectively, with 10 bases between them. The CDR3 region has the DNA TGCAGTGCTAGAGGGCACTTAAGCTCCTACGAGCAGTACTTC. Translated: CSARGHLSSYEQYF.

The chain couples TRBV29-1 to TRBJ2-7; the D gene could be TRBD1 or TRBD2 (5 bases each). Germline lookup yields CDR1 SQVTM and CDR2 ANQGSEA. V shed 6 bases and J shed 1 base, with 7 bases lying between them. The CDR3 loop spans 11 amino acids. The DNA of the CDR3 is TGCAGCGTCGGGGCATCCTACGAGCAGTACTTC. Protein product: CSVGASYEQYF.

The V and J genes are TRBV6-1 and TRBJ2-6; D gene ambiguous. The CDR3 covers 16 residues. Germline loops: CDR1 MNHNS, CDR2 SASEGT. Between the trimmed V and J ends, which lost 5 bases and 0 bases, there was a span of 11 bases. The CDR3 sequence is CASSKRRSSGANVLTF. In DNA, the CDR3 is TGTGCCAGCAGTAAGAGACGGAGCTCTGGGGCCAACGTCCTGACTTTC.

This clonotype was detected only a few times. The chain employs TRBV10-3 and TRBJ1-1; 7 positions match TRBD1. In germline, CDR1 is ENHRY, CDR2 SYGVKD. The CDR3 totals 14 residues. V shed 3 bases, J shed 7 bases, and the junction held 8 bases outside the gene matches. The CDR3 reads CAISDTTGKGEAFF. The DNA for the CDR3 is TGTGCCATCAGTGACACGACAGGGAAGGGTGAAGCTTTCTTT.

This clonotype was counted only a few times. V and J are TRBV29-1 and TRBJ1-2; 8 nucleotides align to TRBD1. Germline V CDR1 and CDR2: SQVTM, ANQGSEA. The CDR3 totals 13 residues. Losses at the gene ends were 4 bases for V and 7 bases for J; bases not matched to a gene: 8. This CDR3 is CSVVAGGNTGYTF. CDR3 in DNA: TGCAGCGTTGTGGCAGGGGGCAATACTGGCTACACCTTC.

The chain uses TRBV20-1 and TRBJ1-5; D may be TRBD1 (5 bases). Trimming took off 1 base at V and 6 bases at J, with 16 bases between the two ends. The CDR3 contains 15 residues. Germline CDR1 reads DFQATT; CDR2 reads SNEGSKA (reference sequence). The CDR3, as DNA: TGCAGTGCTAGAGCGTTACCCGCAGGGAGTCAGCCCCAGCATTTT. Its protein product is CSARALPAGSQPQHF.

V usage is TRBV5-5 and J usage is TRBJ1-2; TRBD1 agrees at 11 bases. The V and J ends lost 0 bases and 6 bases, in that order; junction bases with no gene match: 7. The CDR3 length is 16 residues. Per the germline V gene, CDR1 is SGHKS and CDR2 is YYEKEE (reference sequence). The CDR3 is CASSLGPGTGGDGYTF. The CDR3 nucleotides are TGTGCCAGCAGCTTGGGCCCGGGGACAGGGGGAGATGGCTACACCTTC.

The V gene is TRBV15, the J gene TRBJ2-1; possible D gene TRBD2, 5 bases. Trimming removed 1 base from V and 0 bases from J, with 13 bases in between. CDR1 and CDR2 from the germline V gene are LNHNV and YYDKDF (reference sequence). CDR3 length equals 17 residues. The CDR3 bases are TGTGCCACCAGCAGAGGCAGTGGAGGCCCCTCCTACAATGAGCAGTTCTTC. Translated, it gives CATSRGSGGPSYNEQFF.

This clonotype showed up just a few times. The chain combines TRBV5-1 with TRBJ1-5; D uncertain. V lost 3 bases to trimming and J lost 5 bases, with 9 bases between them. The germline V gene encodes CDR1 SGHRS and CDR2 YFSETQ. The CDR3 consists of 13 residues. CDR3: CASSSDGDQPQHF. As DNA, the CDR3 is TGCGCCAGCAGCTCTGACGGGGATCAGCCCCAGCATTTT.

In its sample, this clonotype was seen a few times. The chain uses TRBV6-5 and TRBJ1-1; D gene ambiguous. The ends were cut back, 0 bases at V and 4 bases at J, with 12 bases in the middle. CDR1 is MNHEY and CDR2 is SVGAGI in the germline V gene. CDR3 length: 15 residues. The CDR3 loop reads CASSYSAARATEAFF. The CDR3 nucleotides are TGTGCCAGCAGTTACTCCGCGGCCCGGGCCACTGAAGCTTTCTTT.

The V gene is TRBV29-1, the J gene TRBJ2-1, with D unclear. CDR1 and CDR2 from the germline V gene are SQVTM and ANQGSEA. Trimming cost V 8 bases and J 8 bases, with 19 bases left between them. The CDR3 is 13 residues long. CDR3 nucleotides: TGCAGCTTACGGACGTCTCTCGCCGATGAGCAGTTCTTC. This sequence encodes CSLRTSLADEQFF.

This rearrangement joins TRBV19 to TRBJ1-1; D is perhaps TRBD1 (5 bases). The CDR3 length is 14 residues. Germline CDR1 reads LNHDA; CDR2 reads SQIVND (reference sequence). With 3 bases removed from V and 1 base from J, the gap between germline ends came to 9 bases. The CDR3 bases are TGTGCCAGTAGTATTTTCGGGGGGAACACTGAAGCTTTCTTT. The encoded protein is CASSIFGGNTEAFF.

In this sample, this clonotype turned up a few times. The genes are TRBV30 and TRBJ2-2; the D gene could be TRBD1 or TRBD2 (5 bases each). The CDR3 is made up of 13 amino acids. V was cut by 0 bases and J by 7 bases, with 9 bases left in between. Germline V CDR1 and CDR2: GTSNPN, SVGIG (reference sequence). The CDR3, as DNA: TGTGCCTGGAGTGTCGCAGGGAGCGGGGAGCTGTTTTTT. Protein: CAWSVAGSGELFF.

V and J are TRBV12-3 or TRBV12-4 and TRBJ1-1, with D possibly TRBD1 on 5 matching bases. Trimming shortened V by 3 bases and J by 1 base, and 18 bases separated the two germline ends. The CDR3 loop spans 17 amino acids. CDR3 amino acids: CASSFSGQERKNTEAFF. Here the CDR3 DNA reads TGTGCCAGCAGTTTCTCAGGGCAGGAAAGGAAGAACACTGAAGCTTTCTTT.

This clonotype has a handful of counts. The gene calls are TRBV5-4 and TRBJ2-2, with D tentatively TRBD1 (6 bases). Germline CDR1 reads SGHNT; CDR2 reads YYREEE (reference sequence). The CDR3 is 13 amino acids. V was cut by 5 bases and J by 6 bases, with 11 bases left in between. Here the CDR3 reads CASSQGSAGELFF. CDR3 coding DNA: TGTGCCAGCAGTCAGGGGAGTGCCGGGGAGCTGTTTTTT.

CDR3 DNA: TGTGCCAGCAGCGTAGGTCCTAGCGGGATTGACATTCAGTACTTC. Protein product: CASSVGPSGIDIQYF. The V and J genes are TRBV9 and TRBJ2-4; 9 bases fit TRBD2. The J segment lost 8 bases and the V segment lost 0 bases, leaving 6 bases of the junction unmatched. There are 15 residues in the CDR3. In germline, CDR1 is SGDLS, CDR2 YYNGEE.

Only a few counts were recorded for this clonotype. The chain uses TRBV20-1 and TRBJ2-1; maybe TRBD2 (5 bases). CDR3 length: 13 residues. CDR1 is DFQATT, CDR2 SNEGSKA, per germline (reference sequence). The V end lost 1 base, the J end lost 6 bases, and 10 bases lay between the germline ends. As DNA, the CDR3 is TGCAGTGCTAGAGGTATCACTAGCAATGAGCAGTTCTTC. This sequence encodes CSARGITSNEQFF.

This clonotype was counted between two and nine times. The chain carries TRBV10-3 and TRBJ2-7, with D maybe TRBD1 (5 bases). V was clipped by 3 bases and J by 7 bases, with 16 bases between them. The CDR3 is 14 residues long. Looked up from germline, CDR1 is ENHRY and CDR2 is SYGVKD. The DNA for the CDR3 is TGTGCCATCAGTGACCAGAACCAGGGTGGAGAGCAGTACGTC. This translates into CAISDQNQGGEQYV.

This clonotype was found a few times. The rearrangement joins TRBV7-2 to TRBJ1-5, with 7 bases that match TRBD1. CDR1 and CDR2 (germline): SGHTA, FQGNSA. With V trimmed by 2 bases and J by 2 bases, 3 bases remained unmatched. This CDR3 region has 15 residues. CDR3 coding DNA: TGTGCCAGCAGCTTAAGTACAGGGGGCAATCAGCCCCAGCATTTT. Protein: CASSLSTGGNQPQHF.

The chain has TRBV7-8 and TRBJ2-7, with a weak D call TRBD1 (5 bases). Germline CDR1 reads SGHVS; CDR2 reads FQNEAQ. V was cut by 5 bases and J by 2 bases, with 16 bases left in between. The length of the CDR3 is 15 residues. CDR3 sequence reads: CASSPRVPGTYEQYV. Here the CDR3 DNA reads TGTGCCAGCAGCCCCAGGGTACCAGGGACCTACGAGCAGTACGTC.

A few counts support this clonotype. V usage is TRBV7-9 and J usage is TRBJ2-1, with D possibly being TRBD1 or TRBD2 (5 bases each). The CDR3 has 14 amino acids. Trimming cost V 2 bases and J 4 bases, with 9 bases left between them. Per germline, CDR1 SEHNR and CDR2 FQNEAQ (reference sequence). In DNA form, the CDR3 reads TGTGCCAGCAGCTTAAGTTGGGGGTACAATGAGCAGTTCTTC. Translating it yields CASSLSWGYNEQFF.

The chain couples TRBV7-9 to TRBJ1-4; possible D gene TRBD1, 5 bases. CDR3 size: 15 residues. With 4 bases removed from V and 7 bases from J, the gap between germline ends came to 16 bases. CDR1 and CDR2 (germline): SEHNR, FQNEAQ (reference sequence). DNA of the CDR3: TGTGCCAGCAGCTACGGGGGAGCCGGGGGTGAAAAACTGTTTTTT. This gives the protein CASSYGGAGGEKLFF.